The present TCR beta chain was sequenced within a study of T cells in tuberculosis. As for the study in general: Sequenced TCRs come from CD1B-GMM tetramer-binding T cells. This South African cohort compared adolescents with or without latent tuberculosis against adults with active tuberculosis. Overall study results and limits: Selection depended on which cryopreserved specimens were available. Shorter CDR3-alpha in active tuberculosis partly drove smaller distances.

The germline V and J ends were trimmed by 6 bases and 1 base, with 9 bases remaining between them. The germline V gene has CDR1 SNHLY and CDR2 FYNNEI. The CDR3 runs to 13 residues. In regard to this clone: Antigen: not known.

Generated by immunoSEQ multiplex PCR, the TCRdb table keeps only in-frame clones and is missing some. The repertoire has some 34,000 clones, 95% to 97% of them found once; the top ten carry 6.2%. The sequence came from a donor between 10 and 35 years old with latent tuberculosis or without tuberculosis infection. The sample consisted of PBMCs. The J gene is TRBJ2-5, the V gene TRBV2; D perhaps matches TRBD1 (6 bases). CDR3 nucleotides: TGTGCCAGCAGCGAGGACAGCCAAGAGACCCAGTACTTC. Its translation is CASSEDSQETQYF.